The clone carrying this T cell receptor beta chain was observed a single time. No antigen is known for it. This sample is drawn from a study of Ad26.COV2.S vaccination and SARS-CoV-2 variants. At the level of the study: Ad26.COV2.S, an intramuscular injection, was given once or twice 56 days apart.

Trimming took off 0 bases at V and 3 bases at J, with 11 bases between the two ends. CDR1 LGHNA and CDR2 YSLEER come from the germline V gene. The CDR3 length is 15 residues. Clones were read by immunoSEQ multiplex PCR, and TCRdb kept only the in-frame ones, dropping some. The sample has about 680,000 clones; about 89% are singletons. The study's findings and limits: Recipients given vaccine exceeded placebo recipients in spike-specific TCR breadth.

Stated treatment: 15 to 20 received Ad26.COV2.S at low or high dose, single or two shots; about five received placebo; per-sample allocation not given. The samples date from day 63 after the first vaccine or placebo injection. The sequencing here drew on peripheral blood, taken in a trial of Ad26.COV2.S vaccine versus placebo. This sequence was found in a person aged 18-65 years who received the Ad26.COV2.S COVID-19 vaccine or a placebo. J is TRBJ1-2 and V is TRBV4-3; D is unclear. CDR3 coding DNA: TGCGCCAGCAGCCAAGATAACCAAGATGACTATGGCTACACCTTC. Translated, it gives CASSQDNQDDYGYTF.